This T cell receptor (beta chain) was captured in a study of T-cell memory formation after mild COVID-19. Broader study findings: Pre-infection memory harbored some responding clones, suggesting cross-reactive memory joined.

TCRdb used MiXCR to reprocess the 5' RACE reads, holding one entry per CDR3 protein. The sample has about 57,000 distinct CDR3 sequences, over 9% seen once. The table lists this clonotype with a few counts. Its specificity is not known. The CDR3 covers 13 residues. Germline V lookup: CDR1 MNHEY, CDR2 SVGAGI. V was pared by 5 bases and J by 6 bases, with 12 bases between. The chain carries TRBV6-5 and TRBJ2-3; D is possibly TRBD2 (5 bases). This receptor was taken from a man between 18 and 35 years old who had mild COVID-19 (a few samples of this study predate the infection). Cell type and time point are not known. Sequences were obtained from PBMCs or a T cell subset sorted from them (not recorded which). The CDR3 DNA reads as TGTGCCAGCAGTAAGCGGTCCATCGATACGCAGTATTTT. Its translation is CASSKRSIDTQYF.